Included here is one T cell receptor beta chain sequence, with context. The sample originates from a study of blood T cell repertoires in COVID-19. Germline V CDR1 and CDR2: ENHRY, SYGVKD. The V end lost 0 bases, the J end lost 0 bases, and 6 bases lay between the germline ends. This CDR3 is built from 14 residues. Original processing notes: For nucleated cells, counts were estimated from reference gene primer amplification. TCRdb keeps only in-frame clones here, not all; method: immunoSEQ multiplex PCR. V and J calls and clone size are as listed in that table; D and trimming were resolved from the DNA. The sample lists 120,000 or so clones; approximately 90% were seen once.

This TCR was sampled from a woman aged 45 to 65 with acute or convalescent COVID-19. The material sequenced was peripheral blood. This rearrangement joins TRBV10-3 to TRBJ2-7; D unclear. The DNA of the CDR3 is TGTGCCATCAGTGAGTCCCACAGCTCCTACGAGCAGTACTTC. This encodes CAISESHSSYEQYF.